The clone carrying this T cell receptor beta chain was counted a few times. What it recognizes is unknown. Attachment of unique molecular identifiers to individual cDNA molecules was performed in the library. Original data processing: Per-sample TCR counts ranged from about 23,224 to 750,000, median roughly 96,000. A single record per CDR3 protein comes from TCRdb applying MiXCR to the 5' RACE reads. These V and J calls originate from TCRdb's pipeline instead of the authors' own analysis. This sample has over 95,000 distinct CDR3 sequences; around a fifth occur once, and the top ten carry around 2.7%. This sample is drawn from a study of human T cells and chemical hapten exposure. Turning to the study itself: There were per-sample TCR yield variations, arising mainly from small pooled library volume differences. General study points: With DPC sensitization, TCRs exceeding 1 in 1000 frequency showed no change.

Unseparated into fractions, whole blood served as the source from which total RNA was extracted. Germline CDR1 reads GTSNPN; CDR2 reads SVGIG (reference sequence). Trimming removed 3 bases from V and 0 bases from J, with 15 bases in between. The CDR3 runs to 16 residues. The sequence was collected from a human donor in good health. This chain connects TRBV30 to TRBJ2-1; D is tentatively TRBD1 or TRBD2 (5 bases each). CDR3 in amino acids: CAWSWVGTASYNEQFF. The CDR3 coding sequence is TGTGCCTGGAGCTGGGTGGGGACGGCCTCCTACAATGAGCAGTTCTTC.